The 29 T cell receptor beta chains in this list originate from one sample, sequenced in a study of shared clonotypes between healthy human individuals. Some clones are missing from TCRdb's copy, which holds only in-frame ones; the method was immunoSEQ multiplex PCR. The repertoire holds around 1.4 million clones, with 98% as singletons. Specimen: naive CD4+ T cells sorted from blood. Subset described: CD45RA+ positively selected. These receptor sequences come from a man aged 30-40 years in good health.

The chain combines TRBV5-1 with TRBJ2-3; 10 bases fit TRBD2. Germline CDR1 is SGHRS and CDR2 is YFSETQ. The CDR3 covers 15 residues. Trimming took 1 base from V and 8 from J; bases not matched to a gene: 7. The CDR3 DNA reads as TGCGCCAGCAGCTTGACTAGCGGGACCCCGGCTACGCAGTATTTT. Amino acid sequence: CASSLTSGTPATQYF.

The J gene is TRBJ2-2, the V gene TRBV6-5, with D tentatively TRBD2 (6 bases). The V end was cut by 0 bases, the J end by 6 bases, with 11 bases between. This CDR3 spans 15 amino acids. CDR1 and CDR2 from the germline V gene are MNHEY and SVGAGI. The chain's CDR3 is CASSYSRDWPGELFF. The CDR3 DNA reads TGTGCCAGCAGTTACTCGAGGGACTGGCCCGGGGAGCTGTTTTTT.

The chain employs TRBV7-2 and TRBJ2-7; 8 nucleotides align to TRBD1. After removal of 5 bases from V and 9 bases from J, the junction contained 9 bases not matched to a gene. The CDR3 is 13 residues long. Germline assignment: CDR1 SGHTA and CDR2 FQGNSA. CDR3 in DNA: TGTGCCAGCAGCATCCTCGGACAGGGAGCGCAGTACTTC. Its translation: CASSILGQGAQYF.

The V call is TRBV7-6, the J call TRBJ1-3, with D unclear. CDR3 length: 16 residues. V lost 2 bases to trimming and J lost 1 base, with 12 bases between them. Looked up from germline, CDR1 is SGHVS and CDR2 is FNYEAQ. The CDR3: CASSLTSSLSGNTIYF. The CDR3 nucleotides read TGTGCCAGCAGCTTAACCTCTTCGCTGTCTGGAAACACCATATATTTT.

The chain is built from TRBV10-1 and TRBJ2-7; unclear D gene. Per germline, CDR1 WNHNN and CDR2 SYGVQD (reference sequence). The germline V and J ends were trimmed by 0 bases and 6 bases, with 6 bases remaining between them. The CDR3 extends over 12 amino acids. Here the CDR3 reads CASSESSSEQYF. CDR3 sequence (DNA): TGCGCCAGCAGTGAGTCTTCTTCCGAGCAGTACTTC.

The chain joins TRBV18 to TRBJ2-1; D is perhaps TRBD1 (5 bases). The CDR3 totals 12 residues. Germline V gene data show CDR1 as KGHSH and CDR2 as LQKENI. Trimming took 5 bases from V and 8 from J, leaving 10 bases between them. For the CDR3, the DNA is TGTGCCAGCTCAGGAAGGGGCGATGAGCAGTTCTTC. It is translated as CASSGRGDEQFF.

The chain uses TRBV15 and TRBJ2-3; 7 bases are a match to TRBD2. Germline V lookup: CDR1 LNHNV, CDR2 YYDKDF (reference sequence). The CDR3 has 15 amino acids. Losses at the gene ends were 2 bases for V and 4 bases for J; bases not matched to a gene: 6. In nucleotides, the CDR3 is TGTGCCACCAGCAGAAGTAACGGGAGGTCAGATACGCAGTATTTT. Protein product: CATSRSNGRSDTQYF.

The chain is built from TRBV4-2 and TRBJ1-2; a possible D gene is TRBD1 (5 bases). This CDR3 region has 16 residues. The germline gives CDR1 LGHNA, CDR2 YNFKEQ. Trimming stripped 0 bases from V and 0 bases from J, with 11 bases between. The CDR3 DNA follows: TGTGCCAGCAGCCAAGACCGACAGTTTACTAACTATGGCTACACCTTC. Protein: CASSQDRQFTNYGYTF.

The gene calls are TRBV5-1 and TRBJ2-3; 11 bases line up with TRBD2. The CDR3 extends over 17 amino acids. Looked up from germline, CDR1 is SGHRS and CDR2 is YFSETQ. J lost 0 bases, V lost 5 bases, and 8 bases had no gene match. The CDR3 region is CASSLAGGTTSTDTQYF. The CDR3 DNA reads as TGCGCCAGCAGTCTAGCGGGAGGCACTACTAGCACAGATACGCAGTATTTT.

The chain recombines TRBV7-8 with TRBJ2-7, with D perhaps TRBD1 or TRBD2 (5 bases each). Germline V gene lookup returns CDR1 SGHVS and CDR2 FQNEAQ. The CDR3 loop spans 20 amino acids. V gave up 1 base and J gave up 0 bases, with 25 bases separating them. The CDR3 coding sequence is TGTGCCAGCAGCTTAGTCTCCCTCCCCATCCTCAGGGAGCGCTCCTACGAGCAGTACTTC. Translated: CASSLVSLPILRERSYEQYF.

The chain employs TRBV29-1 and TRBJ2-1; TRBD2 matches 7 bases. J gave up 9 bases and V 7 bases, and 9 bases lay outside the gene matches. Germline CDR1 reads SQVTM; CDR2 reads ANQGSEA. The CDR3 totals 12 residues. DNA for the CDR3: TGCAGCGAAGGCGGGAGAGGTATTGAGCAGTTCTTC. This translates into CSEGGRGIEQFF.

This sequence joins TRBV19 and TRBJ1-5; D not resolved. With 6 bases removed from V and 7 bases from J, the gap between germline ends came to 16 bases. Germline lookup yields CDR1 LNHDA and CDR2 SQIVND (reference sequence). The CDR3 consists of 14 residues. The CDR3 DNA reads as TGTGCCAGTAGAGCCGGGCCTCTTACGCAGCCCCAGCATTTT. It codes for CASRAGPLTQPQHF.

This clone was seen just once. The CDR3 is CASSTMASYEQYF. The CDR3 DNA reads as TGTGCCAGCAGTACGATGGCCAGCTACGAGCAGTACTTC. The chain recombines TRBV5-8 with TRBJ2-7; the D is unclear. V was pared by 5 bases and J by 3 bases, with 12 bases between. The CDR3 totals 13 residues. CDR1 is SGHTS, CDR2 YDEGEE, per germline.

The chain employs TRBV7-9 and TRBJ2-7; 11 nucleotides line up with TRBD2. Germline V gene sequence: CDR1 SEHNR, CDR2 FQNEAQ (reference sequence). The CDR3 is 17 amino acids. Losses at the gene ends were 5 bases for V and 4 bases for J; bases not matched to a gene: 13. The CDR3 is CASSRTSGSRVWYEQYF. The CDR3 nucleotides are TGTGCCAGCAGCCGAACTAGCGGGAGTCGGGTGTGGTACGAGCAGTACTTC.

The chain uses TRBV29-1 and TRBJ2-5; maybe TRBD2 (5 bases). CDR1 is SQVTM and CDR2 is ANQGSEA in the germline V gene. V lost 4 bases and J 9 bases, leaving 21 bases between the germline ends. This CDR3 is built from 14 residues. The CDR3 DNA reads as TGCAGCGTTGCCCTCCCCGCCCGCGGAGGAGCCCAGTACTTC. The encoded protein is CSVALPARGGAQYF.

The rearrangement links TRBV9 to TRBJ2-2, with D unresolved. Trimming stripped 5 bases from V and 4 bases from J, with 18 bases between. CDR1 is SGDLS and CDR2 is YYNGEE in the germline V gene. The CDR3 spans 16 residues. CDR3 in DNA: TGTGCCAGCAGACCACCGAAGGGATTAGGCACCGGGGAGCTGTTTTTT. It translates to CASRPPKGLGTGELFF.

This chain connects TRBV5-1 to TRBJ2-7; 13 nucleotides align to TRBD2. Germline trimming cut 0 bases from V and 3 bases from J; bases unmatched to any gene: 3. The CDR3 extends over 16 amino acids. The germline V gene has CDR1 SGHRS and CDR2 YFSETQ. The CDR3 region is CASSLDGLAGVYEQYF. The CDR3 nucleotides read TGCGCCAGCAGCTTGGATGGACTAGCGGGAGTCTACGAGCAGTACTTC. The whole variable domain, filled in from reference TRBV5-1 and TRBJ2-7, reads KAGVTQTPRYLIKTRGQQVTLSCSPISGHRSVSWYQQTPGQGLQFLFEYFSETQRNKGNFPGRFSGRQFSNSRSEMNVSTLELGDSALYLCASSLDGLAGVYEQYFGPGTRLTVT.

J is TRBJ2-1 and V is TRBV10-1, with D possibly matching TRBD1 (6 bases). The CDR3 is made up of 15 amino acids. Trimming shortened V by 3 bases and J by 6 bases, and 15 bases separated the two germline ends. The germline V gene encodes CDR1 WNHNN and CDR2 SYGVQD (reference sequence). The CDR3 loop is CASSEGLVGANEQFF. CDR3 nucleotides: TGCGCCAGCAGTGAAGGACTGGTGGGGGCCAATGAGCAGTTCTTC.

Here the CDR3 reads CASRLLAGGGEQYF. CDR3 DNA sequence: TGCGCCAGCAGGCTCTTAGCGGGCGGGGGCGAGCAGTACTTC. The V call is TRBV10-2, the J call TRBJ2-7; 7 bases are shared with TRBD2. Germline trimming cut 6 bases from V and 6 bases from J; bases unmatched to any gene: 11. Germline lookup yields CDR1 WSHSY and CDR2 SAAADI. There are 14 residues in the CDR3.

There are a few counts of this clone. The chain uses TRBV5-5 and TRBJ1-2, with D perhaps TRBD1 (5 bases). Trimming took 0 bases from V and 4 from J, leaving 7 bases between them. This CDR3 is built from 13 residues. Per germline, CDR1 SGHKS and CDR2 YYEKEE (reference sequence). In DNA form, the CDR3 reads TGTGCCAGCAGCTTGGGACAGATCTATGGCTACACCTTC. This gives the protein CASSLGQIYGYTF.

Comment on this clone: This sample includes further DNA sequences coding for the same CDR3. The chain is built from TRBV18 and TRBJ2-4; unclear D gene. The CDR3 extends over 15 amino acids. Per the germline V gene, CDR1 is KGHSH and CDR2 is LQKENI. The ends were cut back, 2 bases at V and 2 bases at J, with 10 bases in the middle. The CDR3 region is CASSPTGGTKNIQYF. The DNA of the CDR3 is TGTGCCAGCTCACCAACGGGTGGGACCAAAAACATTCAGTACTTC.

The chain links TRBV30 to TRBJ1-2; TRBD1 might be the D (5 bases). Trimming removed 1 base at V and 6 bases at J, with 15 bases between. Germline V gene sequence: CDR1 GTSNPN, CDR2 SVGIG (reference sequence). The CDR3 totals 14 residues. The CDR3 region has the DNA TGTGCCTGGAGTGCAGGGACCCAACTGGATGGCTACACCTTC. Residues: CAWSAGTQLDGYTF.

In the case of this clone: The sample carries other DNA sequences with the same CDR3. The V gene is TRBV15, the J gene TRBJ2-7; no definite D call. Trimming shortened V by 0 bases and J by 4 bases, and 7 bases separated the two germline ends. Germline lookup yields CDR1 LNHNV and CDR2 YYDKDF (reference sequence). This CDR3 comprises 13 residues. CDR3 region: CATSRDVGYEQYF. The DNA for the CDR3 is TGTGCCACCAGCAGAGACGTAGGTTACGAGCAGTACTTC.

The CDR3 DNA reads TGTGCCATCAGGCCGTCCCAAGACAATGAGCAGTTCTTC. Residues: CAIRPSQDNEQFF. The chain employs TRBV10-3 and TRBJ2-1; D not certain. The CDR3 covers 13 residues. Trimming shortened V by 6 bases and J by 5 bases, and 11 bases separated the two germline ends. The germline V gene encodes CDR1 ENHRY and CDR2 SYGVKD.

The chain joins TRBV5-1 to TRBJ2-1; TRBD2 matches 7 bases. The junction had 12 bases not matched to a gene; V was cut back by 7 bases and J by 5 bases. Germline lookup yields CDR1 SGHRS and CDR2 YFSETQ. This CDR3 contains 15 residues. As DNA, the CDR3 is TGCGCCAGCGGCTCCGGCCTAGCGGTTGACAATGAGCAGTTCTTC. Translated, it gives CASGSGLAVDNEQFF.

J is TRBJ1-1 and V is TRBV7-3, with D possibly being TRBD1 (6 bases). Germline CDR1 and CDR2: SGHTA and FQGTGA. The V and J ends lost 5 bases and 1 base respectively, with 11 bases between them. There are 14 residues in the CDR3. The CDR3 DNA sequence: TGTGCCAGCAGCGAGAGCAGGGGGAACACTGAAGCTTTCTTT. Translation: CASSESRGNTEAFF.

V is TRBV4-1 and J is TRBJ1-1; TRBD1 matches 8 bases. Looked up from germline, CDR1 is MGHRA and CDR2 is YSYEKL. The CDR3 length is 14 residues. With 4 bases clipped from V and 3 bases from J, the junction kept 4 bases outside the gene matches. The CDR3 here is CASSPTGVYTEAFF. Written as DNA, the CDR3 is TGCGCCAGCAGCCCGACAGGGGTATACACTGAAGCTTTCTTT.

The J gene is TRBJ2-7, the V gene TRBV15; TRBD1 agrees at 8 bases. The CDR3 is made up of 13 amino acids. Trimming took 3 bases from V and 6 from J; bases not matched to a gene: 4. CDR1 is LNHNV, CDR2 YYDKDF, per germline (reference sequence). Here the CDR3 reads CATSRTGVFEQYF. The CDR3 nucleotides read TGTGCCACCAGCAGGACAGGGGTTTTCGAGCAGTACTTC.

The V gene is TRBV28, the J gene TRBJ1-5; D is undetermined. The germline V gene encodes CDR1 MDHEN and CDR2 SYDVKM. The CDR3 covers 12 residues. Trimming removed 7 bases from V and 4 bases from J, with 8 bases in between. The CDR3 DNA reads TGTGCCAGCAAATCGGAAAATCAGCCCCAGCATTTT. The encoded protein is CASKSENQPQHF. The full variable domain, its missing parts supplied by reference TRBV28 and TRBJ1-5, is DVKVTQSSRYLVKRTGEKVFLECVQDMDHENMFWYRQDPGLGLRLIYFSYDVKMKEKGDIPEGYSVSREKKERFSLILESASTNQTSMYLCASKSENQPQHFGDGTRLSIL.